This T cell receptor (beta chain) was found in a study of OX40 agonist ivuxolimab in advanced cancers. Study-level points and caveats: More expanded clones were seen, on average, in CD8+ T cells than in CD4+.

Trimming took 0 bases from V and 9 from J, leaving 12 bases between them. This CDR3 region has 14 residues. Per germline, CDR1 MGHRA and CDR2 YSYEKL. Only in-frame clones appear in the TCRdb table, and some are missing; sequencing was by immunoSEQ multiplex PCR. The data show roughly 30,000 clones, 85% to 95% seen once. About this clone: What it binds is not known.

The TCR sequence derives from an adult with an advanced solid tumor such as melanoma, head and neck, liver or kidney cancer. The J gene is TRBJ2-1, the V gene TRBV4-1; unclear D gene. The sample consisted of CD4+ or CD8+ T cells sorted from blood, taken in a trial of the OX40 agonist ivuxolimab. The CDR3 DNA reads as TGCGCCAGCAGCCAAGATCAGGTTCTGACTGAGCAGTTCTTC. Translated: CASSQDQVLTEQFF.